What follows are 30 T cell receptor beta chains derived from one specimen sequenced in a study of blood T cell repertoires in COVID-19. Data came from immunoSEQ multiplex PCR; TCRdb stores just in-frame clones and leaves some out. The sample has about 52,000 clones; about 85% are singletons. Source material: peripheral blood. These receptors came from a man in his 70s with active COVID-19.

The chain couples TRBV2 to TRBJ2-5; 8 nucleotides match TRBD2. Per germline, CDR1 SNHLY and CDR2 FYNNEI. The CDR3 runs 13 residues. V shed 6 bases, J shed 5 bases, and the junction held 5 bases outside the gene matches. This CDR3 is CASRRGVQETQYF. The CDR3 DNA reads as TGTGCCAGCAGGCGGGGGGTACAGGAGACCCAGTACTTC.

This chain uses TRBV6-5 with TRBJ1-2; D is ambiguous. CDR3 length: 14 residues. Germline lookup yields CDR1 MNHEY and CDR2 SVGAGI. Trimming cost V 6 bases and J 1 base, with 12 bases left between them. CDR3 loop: CASRSHGSNYGYTF. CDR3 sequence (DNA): TGTGCCAGCAGAAGCCACGGGAGTAACTATGGCTACACCTTC.

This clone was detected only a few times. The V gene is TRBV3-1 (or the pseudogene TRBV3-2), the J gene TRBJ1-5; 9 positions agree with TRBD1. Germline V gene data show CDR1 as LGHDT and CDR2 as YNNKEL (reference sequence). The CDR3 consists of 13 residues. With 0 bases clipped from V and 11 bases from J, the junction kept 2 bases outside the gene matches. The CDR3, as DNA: TGTGCCAGCAGCCAAGATCGACAGGGGGCCCAGCATTTT. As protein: CASSQDRQGAQHF.

In DNA form, the CDR3 reads TGTGCCAGCAGGGGGAGGACTGAAGCTTTCTTT. It is translated as CASRGRTEAFF. V and J are TRBV12-3 or TRBV12-4 and TRBJ1-1; D is uncertain. The V end was cut by 6 bases, the J end by 5 bases, with 7 bases between. The CDR3 sequence is 11 residues long.

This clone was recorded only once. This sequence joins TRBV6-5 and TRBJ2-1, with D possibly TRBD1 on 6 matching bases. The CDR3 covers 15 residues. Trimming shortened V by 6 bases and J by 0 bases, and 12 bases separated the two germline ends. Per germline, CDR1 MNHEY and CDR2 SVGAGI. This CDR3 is CASRTDRGSYNEQFF. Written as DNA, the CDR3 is TGTGCCAGCAGGACGGACAGAGGCTCCTACAATGAGCAGTTCTTC.

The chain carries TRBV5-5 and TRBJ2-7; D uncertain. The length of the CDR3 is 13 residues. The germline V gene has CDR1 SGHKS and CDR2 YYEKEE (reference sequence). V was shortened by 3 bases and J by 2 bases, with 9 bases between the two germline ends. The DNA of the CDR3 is TGTGCCAGCAGCTGGGCAACACCCTACGAGCAGTACTTC. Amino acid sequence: CASSWATPYEQYF.

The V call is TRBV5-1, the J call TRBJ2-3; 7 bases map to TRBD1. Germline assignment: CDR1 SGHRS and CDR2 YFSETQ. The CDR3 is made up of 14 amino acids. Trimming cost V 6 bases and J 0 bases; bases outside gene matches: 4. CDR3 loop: CASTSGQSTDTQYF. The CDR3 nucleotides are TGCGCCAGCACTTCGGGACAGAGCACAGATACGCAGTATTTT.

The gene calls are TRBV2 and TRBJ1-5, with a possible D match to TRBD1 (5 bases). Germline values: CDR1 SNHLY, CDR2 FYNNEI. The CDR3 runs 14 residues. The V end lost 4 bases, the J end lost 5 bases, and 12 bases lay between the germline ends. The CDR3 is CASSVGQGYQPQHF. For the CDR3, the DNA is TGTGCCAGCAGTGTCGGGCAGGGATATCAGCCCCAGCATTTT.

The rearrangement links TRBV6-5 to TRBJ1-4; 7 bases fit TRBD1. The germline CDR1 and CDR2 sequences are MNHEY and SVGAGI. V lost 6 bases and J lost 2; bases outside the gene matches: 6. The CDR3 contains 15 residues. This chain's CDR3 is CASRATGSTNEKLFF. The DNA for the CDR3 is TGTGCCAGCAGGGCGACAGGGAGCACTAATGAAAAACTGTTTTTT.

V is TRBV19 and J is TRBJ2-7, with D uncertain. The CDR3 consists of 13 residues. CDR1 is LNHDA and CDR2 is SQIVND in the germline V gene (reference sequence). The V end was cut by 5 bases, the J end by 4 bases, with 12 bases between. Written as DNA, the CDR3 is TGTGCCAGTAGTTCCACCCCCGGGTACGAGCAGTACTTC. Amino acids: CASSSTPGYEQYF. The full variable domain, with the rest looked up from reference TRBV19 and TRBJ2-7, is DGGITQSPKYLFRKEGQNVTLSCEQNLNHDAMYWYRQDPGQGLRLIYYSQIVNDFQKGDIAEGYSVSREKKESFPLTVTSAQKNPTAFYLCASSSTPGYEQYFGPGTRLTVT.

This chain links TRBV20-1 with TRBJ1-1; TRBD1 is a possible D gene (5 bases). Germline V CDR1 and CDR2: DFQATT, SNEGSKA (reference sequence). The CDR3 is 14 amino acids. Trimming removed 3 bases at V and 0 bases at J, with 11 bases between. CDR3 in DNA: TGCAGTGCTAGTAGGGGCAACATGAACACTGAAGCTTTCTTT. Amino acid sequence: CSASRGNMNTEAFF.

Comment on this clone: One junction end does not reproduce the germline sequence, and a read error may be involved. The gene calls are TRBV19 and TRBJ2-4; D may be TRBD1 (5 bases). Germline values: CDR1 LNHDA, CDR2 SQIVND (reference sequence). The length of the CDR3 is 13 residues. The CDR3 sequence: CASVILDTLNQGF. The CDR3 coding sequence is TGTGCCAGTGTGATTCTTGACACTCTTAATCAGGGCTTC. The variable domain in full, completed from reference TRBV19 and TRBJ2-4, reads DGGITQSPKYLFRKEGQNVTLSCEQNLNHDAMYWYRQDPGQGLRLIYYSQIVNDFQKGDIAEGYSVSREKKESFPLTVTSAQKNPTAFYLCASVILDTLNQGFGAGTRLSVL.

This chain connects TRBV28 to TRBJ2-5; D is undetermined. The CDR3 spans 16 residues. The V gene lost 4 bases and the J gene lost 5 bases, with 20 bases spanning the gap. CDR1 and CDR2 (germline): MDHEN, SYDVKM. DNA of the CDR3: TGTGCCAGCAGTTCGTTATCGGCAGGCCAGGTGGAGACCCAGTACTTC. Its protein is CASSSLSAGQVETQYF. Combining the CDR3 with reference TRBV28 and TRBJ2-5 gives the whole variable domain DVKVTQSSRYLVKRTGEKVFLECVQDMDHENMFWYRQDPGLGLRLIYFSYDVKMKEKGDIPEGYSVSREKKERFSLILESASTNQTSMYLCASSSLSAGQVETQYFGPGTRLLVL.

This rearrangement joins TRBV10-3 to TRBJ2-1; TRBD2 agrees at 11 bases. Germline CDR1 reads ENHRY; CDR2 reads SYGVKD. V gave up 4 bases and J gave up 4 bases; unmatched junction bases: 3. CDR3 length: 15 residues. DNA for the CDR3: TGTGCCATCAGTGCGCTAGCGGGGGGTTACAATGAGCAGTTCTTC. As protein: CAISALAGGYNEQFF.

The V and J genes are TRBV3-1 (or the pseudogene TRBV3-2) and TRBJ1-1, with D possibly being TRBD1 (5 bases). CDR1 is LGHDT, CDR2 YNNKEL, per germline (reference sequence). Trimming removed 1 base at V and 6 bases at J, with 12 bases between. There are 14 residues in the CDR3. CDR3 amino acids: CASSQGVRQSEAFF. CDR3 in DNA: TGTGCCAGCAGCCAAGGAGTGAGACAGTCTGAAGCTTTCTTT.

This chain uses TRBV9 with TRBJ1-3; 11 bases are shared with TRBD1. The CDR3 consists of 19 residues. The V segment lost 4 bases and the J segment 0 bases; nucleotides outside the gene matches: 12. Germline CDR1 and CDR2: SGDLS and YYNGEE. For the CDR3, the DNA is TGTGCCAGCAGCTCGGGACAGGGGGAAAATTGGTACTCTGGAAACACCATATATTTT. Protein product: CASSSGQGENWYSGNTIYF.

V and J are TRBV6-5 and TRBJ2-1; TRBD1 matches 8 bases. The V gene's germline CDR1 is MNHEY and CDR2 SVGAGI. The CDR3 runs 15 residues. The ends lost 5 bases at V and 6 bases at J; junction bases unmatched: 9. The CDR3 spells CASSQRTGLGNEQFF. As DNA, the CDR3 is TGTGCCAGCAGTCAACGGACAGGGCTCGGCAATGAGCAGTTCTTC.

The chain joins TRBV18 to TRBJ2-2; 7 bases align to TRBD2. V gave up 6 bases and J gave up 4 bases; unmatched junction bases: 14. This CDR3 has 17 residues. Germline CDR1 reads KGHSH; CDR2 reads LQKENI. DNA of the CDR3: TGTGCCAGCTCTCCCCATCAGGGCGGGGGAAGCACCGGGGAGCTGTTTTTT. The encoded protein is CASSPHQGGGSTGELFF.

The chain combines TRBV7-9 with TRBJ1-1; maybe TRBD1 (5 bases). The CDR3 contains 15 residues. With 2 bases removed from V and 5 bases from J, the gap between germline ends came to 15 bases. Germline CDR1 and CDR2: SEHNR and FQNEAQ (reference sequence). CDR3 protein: CASSLTSAGGTEAFF. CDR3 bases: TGTGCCAGCAGCTTAACTTCGGCGGGGGGAACTGAAGCTTTCTTT.

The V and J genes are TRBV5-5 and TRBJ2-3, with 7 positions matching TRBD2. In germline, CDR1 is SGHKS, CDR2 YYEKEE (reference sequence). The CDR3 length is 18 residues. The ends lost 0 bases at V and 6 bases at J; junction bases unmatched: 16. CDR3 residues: CASSLAEAGVSEWDTQYF. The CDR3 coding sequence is TGTGCCAGCAGCTTGGCCGAGGCGGGAGTTAGTGAGTGGGATACGCAGTATTTT.

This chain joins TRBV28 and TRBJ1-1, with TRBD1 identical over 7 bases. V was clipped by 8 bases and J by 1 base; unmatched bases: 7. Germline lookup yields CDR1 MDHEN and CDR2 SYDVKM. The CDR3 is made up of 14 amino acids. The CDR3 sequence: CASVNRGPNTEAFF. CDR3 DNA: TGTGCCAGCGTAAACAGGGGCCCGAACACTGAAGCTTTCTTT.

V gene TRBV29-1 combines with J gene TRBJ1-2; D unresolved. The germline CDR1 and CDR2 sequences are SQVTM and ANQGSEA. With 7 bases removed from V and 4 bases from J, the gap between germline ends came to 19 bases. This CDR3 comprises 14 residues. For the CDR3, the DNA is TGCAGCGCCGGCGGAGGTAATATAGGCTATGGCTACACCTTC. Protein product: CSAGGGNIGYGYTF.

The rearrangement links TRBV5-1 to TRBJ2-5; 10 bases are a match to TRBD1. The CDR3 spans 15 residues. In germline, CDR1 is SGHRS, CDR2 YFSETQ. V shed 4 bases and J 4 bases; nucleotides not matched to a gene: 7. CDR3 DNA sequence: TGCGCCAGCAGCGACTCCGGGACAGGGGTAGAGACCCAGTACTTC. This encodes CASSDSGTGVETQYF.

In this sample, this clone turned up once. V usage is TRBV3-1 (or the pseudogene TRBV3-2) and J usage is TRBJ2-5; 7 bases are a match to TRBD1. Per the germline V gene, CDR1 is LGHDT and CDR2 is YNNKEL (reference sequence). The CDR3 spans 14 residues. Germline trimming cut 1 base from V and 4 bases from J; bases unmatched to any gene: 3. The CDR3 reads CASSQGRGTETQYF. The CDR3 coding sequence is TGTGCCAGCAGCCAAGGCAGGGGGACAGAGACCCAGTACTTC.

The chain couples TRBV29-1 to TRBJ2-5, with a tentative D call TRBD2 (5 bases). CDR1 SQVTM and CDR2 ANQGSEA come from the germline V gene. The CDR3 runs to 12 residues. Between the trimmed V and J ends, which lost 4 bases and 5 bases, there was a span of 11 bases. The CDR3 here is CSVGLAEETQYF. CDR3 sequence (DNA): TGCAGCGTTGGCCTAGCCGAGGAGACCCAGTACTTC.

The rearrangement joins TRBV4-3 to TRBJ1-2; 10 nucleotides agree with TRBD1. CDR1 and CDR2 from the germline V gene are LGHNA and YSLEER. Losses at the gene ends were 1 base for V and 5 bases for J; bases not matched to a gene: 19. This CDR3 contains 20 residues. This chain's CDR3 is CASSQARGGQGKSFGYGYTF. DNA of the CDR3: TGCGCCAGCAGCCAAGCGCGAGGGGGACAGGGGAAATCTTTTGGGTATGGCTACACCTTC.

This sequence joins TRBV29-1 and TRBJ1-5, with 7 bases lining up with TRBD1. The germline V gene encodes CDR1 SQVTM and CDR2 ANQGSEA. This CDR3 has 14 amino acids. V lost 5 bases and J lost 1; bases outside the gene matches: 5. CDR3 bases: TGCAGCGTTTCGACAGGGATCAGCAATCAGCCCCAGCATTTT. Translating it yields CSVSTGISNQPQHF.

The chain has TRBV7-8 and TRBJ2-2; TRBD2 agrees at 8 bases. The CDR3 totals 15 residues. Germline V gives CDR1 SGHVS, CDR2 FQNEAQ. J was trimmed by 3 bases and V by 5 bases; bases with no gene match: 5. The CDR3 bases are TGTGCCAGCAGCCTGCGGGGGGTGCACACCGGGGAGCTGTTTTTT. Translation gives CASSLRGVHTGELFF.

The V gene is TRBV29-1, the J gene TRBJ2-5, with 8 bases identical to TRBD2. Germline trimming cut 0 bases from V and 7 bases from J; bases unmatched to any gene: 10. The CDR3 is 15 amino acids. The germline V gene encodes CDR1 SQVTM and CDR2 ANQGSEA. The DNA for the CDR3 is TGCAGCGTTGAAGATCTGTACACGGGAGGGGCGACCCAGTACTTC. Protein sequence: CSVEDLYTGGATQYF.

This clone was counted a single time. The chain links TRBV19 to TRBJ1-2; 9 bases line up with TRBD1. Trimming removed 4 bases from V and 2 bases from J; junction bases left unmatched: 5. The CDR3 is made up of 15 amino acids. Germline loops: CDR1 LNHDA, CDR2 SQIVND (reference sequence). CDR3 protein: CASSTRTGANYGYTF. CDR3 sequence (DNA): TGTGCCAGTAGTACCAGGACAGGGGCCAACTATGGCTACACCTTC. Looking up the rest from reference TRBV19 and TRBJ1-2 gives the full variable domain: DGGITQSPKYLFRKEGQNVTLSCEQNLNHDAMYWYRQDPGQGLRLIYYSQIVNDFQKGDIAEGYSVSREKKESFPLTVTSAQKNPTAFYLCASSTRTGANYGYTFGSGTRLTVV.